The present entry profiles one TCR beta chain with its context. Because it lacks the conserved phenylalanine or tryptophan at the end, this CDR3 is likely a read error. The second PCR ran about 6 to 12 cycles with a sample-barcoded 5' primer and J-beta primers. Each cDNA was tagged by a template-switch adaptor containing 12 random nucleotides. Each CDR3 protein is one row after TCRdb ran MiXCR on the 5' RACE reads. The sample lists roughly 1,700,000 distinct CDR3 sequences; about 28% were seen once. The CDR3 runs to 17 residues. CDR1 and CDR2 from the germline V gene are MNHEY and SMNVEV (reference sequence). Trimming removed 2 bases from V and 6 bases from J, with 22 bases in between. Per sample, a minimum of 6 million PBMCs were isolated. These data belong to a study of blood T cells in healthy people across ages.

This clonotype was obtained from a woman in her twenties or thirties in good health. Material for sequencing was blood. The chain has TRBV27 and TRBJ1-1; TRBD1 might be the D (5 bases). This CDR3 is CASSLRGRQRVTSEAFC. In nucleotides, the CDR3 is TGTGCCAGCAGTTTACGGGGACGGCAGAGGGTTACCTCTGAAGCTTTCTGT.